This paragraph covers one T cell receptor (beta chain) sequence. This sample was included in a study of T cell changes during pregnancy in multiple sclerosis. Repertoires were generated with immunoSEQ multiplex PCR, while TCRdb's copy carries only in-frame clones and drops some. The profile shows tens of thousands of clones, 90% to 95% of them singletons. CDR3 length: 15 amino acids. Germline V lookup: CDR1 LNHDA, CDR2 SQIVND (reference sequence). The V segment lost 8 bases and the J segment 3 bases; nucleotides outside the gene matches: 11. The sample consisted of peripheral blood, taken in the third trimester of pregnancy. The chain uses TRBV19 and TRBJ1-1; 8 nucleotides align to TRBD1. The receptor was isolated from a female donor with multiple sclerosis, enrolled in a pregnancy study. CDR3 region: CASRDRGVGYTEAFF. CDR3 bases: TGTGCCAGTCGAGACAGGGGAGTCGGTTACACTGAAGCTTTCTTT. Variable domain in full (rest from reference TRBV19 and TRBJ1-1): DGGITQSPKYLFRKEGQNVTLSCEQNLNHDAMYWYRQDPGQGLRLIYYSQIVNDFQKGDIAEGYSVSREKKESFPLTVTSAQKNPTAFYLCASRDRGVGYTEAFFGQGTRLTVV.